This TCR beta chain stems from a study of T cells in Graves' hyperthyroidism and ophthalmopathy. Germline V CDR1 and CDR2: SGHNT, YENEEA. Unmatched junction bases numbered 21, after V lost 1 base and J lost 7 bases. The CDR3 consists of 20 residues. Amplification of TCR beta CDR3 regions used RNA as the template. TCR CDR3 underwent first-round RT-PCR with the HTBI primer set. Using its own MiXCR run on the multiplex PCR reads, TCRdb lists one record per CDR3 protein. Among about 200,000 distinct CDR3 sequences listed, about a sixth were seen once. A word on this clonotype: The antigen is unknown.

General study results and limits: Ophthalmopathy cases were set apart from stable hyperthyroidism by a 13 V-J model.

The study enrolled patients aged 18 to 65 with newly diagnosed hyperthyroidism of under 2 months' duration. Based on clinical symptoms, serum thyroxine and TRAb, thyroid ultrasound and orbital computed tomography, diagnoses were reached. The chain links TRBV11-3 to TRBJ2-1; 8 bases line up with TRBD2. Source material: blood. The receptor comes from a woman in her 50s with Graves' hyperthyroidism. The CDR3 region has the DNA TGTGCCAGCAGCTTAGTACCGGGACTAGTAGTGGGGGGGTATGAGAATGAGCAGTTCTTC. Translating it yields CASSLVPGLVVGGYENEQFF.